These 5 T cell receptor beta chains originate from one sample sequenced in a study of T cell repertoires in cytomegalovirus infection. In TCRdb, the reads were re-called with MiXCR into one record per CDR3 protein. This sample has fewer than 150,000 distinct CDR3 sequences, with more than 30% found just once. The antigens these receptors bind are not known. Sample: CD8+ T cells from cultured PBMCs, taken from culture after CMV antigen stimulation. The receptors shown here come from a human donor in good health (CMV status not recorded). Some clones in this sample may be carry-over from other donors' samples.

This clonotype showed up just a few times. The rearrangement links TRBV7-2 to TRBJ1-1; TRBD1 might be the D (5 bases). Germline assignment: CDR1 SGHTA and CDR2 FQGNSA. V lost 5 bases, J lost 7 bases, and 23 bases lay in between. The CDR3 spans 16 residues. CDR3 residues: CASSVRGLGLGGEAFF. CDR3 DNA: TGTGCCAGCAGCGTCCGGGGCCTCGGCTTGGGGGGTGAAGCTTTCTTT.

This clonotype was seen many times. CDR3 in amino acids: CASSTRTGPQAFF. The CDR3 bases are TGTGCCAGCAGCACACGGACAGGGCCTCAAGCTTTCTTT. The V and J genes are TRBV7-8 and TRBJ1-1; 8 bases align to TRBD1. The CDR3 spans 13 residues. Trimming took 5 bases from V and 9 from J; bases not matched to a gene: 8. CDR1 is SGHVS and CDR2 is FQNEAQ in the germline V gene.

The chain uses TRBV12-5 and TRBJ1-3, with D uncertain. V was pared by 5 bases and J by 8 bases, with 22 bases between. The CDR3 is 16 amino acids. Germline CDR1 reads LGHNT; CDR2 reads FRNRAP. The CDR3 sequence is CASGPSTSGSPDTIYF. Here the CDR3 DNA reads TGTGCTAGTGGTCCCTCTACATCCGGGAGTCCGGACACCATATATTTT.

This chain joins TRBV7-2 and TRBJ2-7; D not certain. Deletions cut 1 base from V and 1 base from J, with 14 bases between. Germline assignment: CDR1 SGHTA and CDR2 FQGNSA. This CDR3 contains 16 residues. The CDR3 region has the DNA TGTGCCAGCAGCTTAGACCCGGGTCACCAATCCTACGAGCAGTACTTC. Amino acid sequence: CASSLDPGHQSYEQYF. Filled out from reference TRBV7-2 and TRBJ2-7, the complete variable domain reads GAGVSQSPSNKVTEKGKDVELRCDPISGHTALYWYRQSLGQGLEFLIYFQGNSAPDKSGLPSDRFSAERTGGSVSTLTIQRTQQEDSAVYLCASSLDPGHQSYEQYFGPGTRLTVT.

This chain joins TRBV27 and TRBJ2-4; no reliable D call. The V gene lost 6 bases and the J gene lost 10 bases, with 19 bases spanning the gap. Germline loops: CDR1 MNHEY, CDR2 SMNVEV (reference sequence). The CDR3 is 14 residues long. The CDR3 reads CASSSNSGSLIQYF. The CDR3 DNA follows: TGTGCCAGCAGCTCGAATTCCGGTTCTTTAATTCAGTACTTC.